These 9 T cell receptor beta chains were sequenced from one sample in a study of blood T cell repertoires in COVID-19. Assay: immunoSEQ multiplex PCR; the TCRdb copy retains only in-frame clones and omits some. This sample has 250,000 or so clones, with around four fifths found just once. The specimen sequenced was peripheral blood. Receptors originate from a woman aged 70-85 years with acute or convalescent COVID-19.

The rearrangement links TRBV5-1 to TRBJ2-7; 12 bases map to TRBD2. The ends lost 2 bases at V and 7 bases at J; junction bases unmatched: 4. The CDR3 has 14 amino acids. Germline values: CDR1 SGHRS, CDR2 YFSETQ. CDR3 DNA: TGCGCCAGCAGCTTACGGACTAGCGGGGATGAGCAGTACTTC. Translated: CASSLRTSGDEQYF.

V usage is TRBV2 and J usage is TRBJ1-1; D unresolved. The CDR3 is 16 amino acids. The V gene lost 7 bases and the J gene lost 4 bases, with 22 bases spanning the gap. Germline values: CDR1 SNHLY, CDR2 FYNNEI. CDR3 loop: CASKRLSRLGGTEAFF. The CDR3 nucleotides are TGTGCCAGCAAAAGACTTTCCCGGCTGGGAGGCACTGAAGCTTTCTTT.

This chain uses TRBV6-1 with TRBJ2-4; possibly TRBD2 for D (6 bases). The CDR3 extends over 16 amino acids. The V end was cut by 2 bases, the J end by 1 base, with 12 bases between. Germline V gives CDR1 MNHNS, CDR2 SASEGT. The CDR3 DNA follows: TGTGCCAGCAGTGAATTGGGAGGTACGGCCAAAAACATTCAGTACTTC. Translating it yields CASSELGGTAKNIQYF.

V usage is TRBV11-3 and J usage is TRBJ1-3, with D perhaps matching TRBD1 (5 bases). The CDR3 sequence is 15 residues long. V dropped 0 bases and J dropped 2 bases, with 8 bases sitting between them. Germline V gives CDR1 SGHNT, CDR2 YENEEA. The CDR3 reads CASSLDTGTGNTIYF. The CDR3 DNA follows: TGTGCCAGCAGCTTAGATACAGGAACTGGAAACACCATATATTTT.

This sequence joins TRBV7-8 and TRBJ2-2, with TRBD2 identical over 7 bases. V was clipped by 4 bases and J by 2 bases; unmatched bases: 4. Germline V gives CDR1 SGHVS, CDR2 FQNEAQ. The CDR3 covers 15 residues. CDR3 sequence reads: CASSYGGSNTGELFF. The CDR3 DNA reads as TGTGCCAGCAGCTATGGCGGGAGTAACACCGGGGAGCTGTTTTTT.

V gene TRBV5-1 combines with J gene TRBJ1-4, with D maybe TRBD1 (5 bases). This CDR3 is 14 amino acids long. V dropped 4 bases and J dropped 7 bases, with 14 bases sitting between them. CDR1 is SGHRS, CDR2 YFSETQ, per germline. CDR3 in amino acids: CASSPSGGGEKLFF. CDR3 nucleotides: TGCGCCAGCAGCCCCTCCGGGGGGGGTGAAAAACTGTTTTTT.

CDR3 sequence (DNA): TGTGCCAGCAGCTTAGCTGGCACCCGGAGCTCTGGAAACACCATATATTTT. Protein product: CASSLAGTRSSGNTIYF. V is TRBV7-2 and J is TRBJ1-3; D gene ambiguous. CDR1 is SGHTA, CDR2 FQGNSA, per germline. V gave up 0 bases and J gave up 0 bases, with 12 bases separating them. The CDR3 runs to 17 residues. The whole variable domain, remainder taken from reference TRBV7-2 and TRBJ1-3, is GAGVSQSPSNKVTEKGKDVELRCDPISGHTALYWYRQSLGQGLEFLIYFQGNSAPDKSGLPSDRFSAERTGGSVSTLTIQRTQQEDSAVYLCASSLAGTRSSGNTIYFGEGSWLTVV.

This clone was seen more than once but under ten times. The chain joins TRBV27 to TRBJ2-6; D is perhaps TRBD1 (5 bases). V lost 4 bases to trimming and J lost 0 bases, with 10 bases between them. This CDR3 has 16 amino acids. Germline CDR1 and CDR2: MNHEY and SMNVEV (reference sequence). Here the CDR3 reads CASSSRQISGANVLTF. CDR3 nucleotide sequence: TGTGCCAGCAGTTCCAGACAGATCTCTGGGGCCAACGTCCTGACTTTC. The full variable domain, in which reference TRBV27 and TRBJ2-6 provide the parts outside the CDR3, is EAQVTQNPRYLITVTGKKLTVTCSQNMNHEYMSWYRQDPGLGLRQIYYSMNVEVTDKGDVPEGYKVSRKEKRNFPLILESPSPNQTSLYFCASSSRQISGANVLTFGAGSRLTVL.

The J gene is TRBJ1-6, the V gene TRBV2, with a tentative D call TRBD1 (5 bases). Germline V CDR1 and CDR2: SNHLY, FYNNEI. With 6 bases removed from V and 7 bases from J, the gap between germline ends came to 10 bases. The CDR3 length is 13 residues. The CDR3 is CASSSDRNSPLHF. The CDR3 nucleotides are TGTGCCAGCAGCTCCGACAGAAATTCACCCCTCCACTTT. The entire variable domain, with the rest obtained from reference TRBV2 and TRBJ1-6, is as follows: EPEVTQTPSHQVTQMGQEVILRCVPISNHLYFYWYRQILGQKVEFLVSFYNNEISEKSEIFDDQFSVERPDGSNFTLKIRSTKLEDSAMYFCASSSDRNSPLHFGNGTRLTVT.